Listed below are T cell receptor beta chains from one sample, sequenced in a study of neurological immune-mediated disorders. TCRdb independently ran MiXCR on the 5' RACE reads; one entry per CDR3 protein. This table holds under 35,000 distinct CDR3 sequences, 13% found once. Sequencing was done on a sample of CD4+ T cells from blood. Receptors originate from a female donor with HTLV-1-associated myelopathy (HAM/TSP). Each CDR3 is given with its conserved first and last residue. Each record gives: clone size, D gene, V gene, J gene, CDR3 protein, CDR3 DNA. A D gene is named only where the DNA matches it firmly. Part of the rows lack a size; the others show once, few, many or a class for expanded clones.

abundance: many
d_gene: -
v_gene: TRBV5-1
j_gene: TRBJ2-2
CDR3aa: CASSPDSNTGELFF
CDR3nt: TGCGCCAGCAGCCCTGACAGTAACACCGGGGAGCTGTTTTTT

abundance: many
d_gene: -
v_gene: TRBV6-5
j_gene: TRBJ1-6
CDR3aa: CASSYGGSSPLHF
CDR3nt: TGTGCCAGCAGTTACGGGGGAAGTTCACCCCTCCACTTT

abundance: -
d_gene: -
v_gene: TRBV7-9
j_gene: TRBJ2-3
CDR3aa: CASSLLVADTQYF
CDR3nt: TGTGCCAGCAGCTTATTGGTTGCAGATACTCAGTATTTT

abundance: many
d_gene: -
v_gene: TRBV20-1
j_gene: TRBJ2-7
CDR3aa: CSAGNRVHSRSYEQYF
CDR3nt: TGCAGTGCTGGGAACCGGGTTCACTCCAGGTCCTACGAGCAGTACTTC

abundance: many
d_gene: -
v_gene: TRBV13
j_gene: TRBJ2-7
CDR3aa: CASSWSGARSSYEQYF
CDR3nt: TGTGCCAGCAGCTGGTCCGGAGCCCGTAGCTCCTACGAGCAGTACTTC

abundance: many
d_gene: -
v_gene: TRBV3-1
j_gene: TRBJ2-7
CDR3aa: CASSRPSPSGTPYEQYF
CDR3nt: TGTGCCAGCAGCCGACCAAGCCCCTCCGGGACACCCTACGAGCAGTACTTC

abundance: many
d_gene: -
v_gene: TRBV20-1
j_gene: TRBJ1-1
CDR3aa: CSARVGNMNTEAFF
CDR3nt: TGCAGTGCTAGAGTGGGGAACATGAACACTGAAGCTTTCTTT

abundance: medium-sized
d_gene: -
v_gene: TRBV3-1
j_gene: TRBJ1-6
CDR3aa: CASSPLDRDLAPLHF
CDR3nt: TGTGCCAGCAGCCCCCTCGACCGAGACCTAGCGCCCCTCCACTTT

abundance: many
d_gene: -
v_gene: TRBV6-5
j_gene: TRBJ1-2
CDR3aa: CASSHEQGYGYTF
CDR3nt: TGTGCCAGCAGCCACGAACAGGGCTATGGCTACACCTTC

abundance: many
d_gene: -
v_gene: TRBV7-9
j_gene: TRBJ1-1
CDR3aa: CASSLGGMNTEAFF
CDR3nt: TGTGCCAGCAGCTTAGGCGGCATGAACACTGAAGCTTTCTTT

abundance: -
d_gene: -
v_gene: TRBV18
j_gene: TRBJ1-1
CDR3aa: CASSPLVKGNGGAFF
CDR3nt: TGTGCCAGCTCACCACTCGTTAAGGGGAATGGGGGCGCTTTCTTT

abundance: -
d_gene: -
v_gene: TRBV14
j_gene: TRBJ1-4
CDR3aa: CASSQAGGNEKLCF
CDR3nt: TGTGCCAGTAGCCAAGCCGGGGGGAATGAAAAACTGTGTTTT

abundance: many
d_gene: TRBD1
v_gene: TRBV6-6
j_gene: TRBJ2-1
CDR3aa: CASSNLRTGDNEQFF
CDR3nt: TGTGCCAGCAGTAATCTCAGGACAGGGGACAATGAGCAGTTCTTC

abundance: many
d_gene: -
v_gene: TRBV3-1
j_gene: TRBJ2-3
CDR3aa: CASSQDPATDTQYF
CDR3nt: TGTGCCAGCAGCCAAGATCCGGCTACAGATACGCAGTATTTT

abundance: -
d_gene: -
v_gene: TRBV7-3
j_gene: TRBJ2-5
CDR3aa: CASSLNGGSFYICSASNREETQYF
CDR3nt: -

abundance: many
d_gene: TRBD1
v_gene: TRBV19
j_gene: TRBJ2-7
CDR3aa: CASSLRTGAPNEQYF
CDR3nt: TGTGCCAGTAGTCTCAGGACAGGGGCCCCGAACGAGCAGTACTTC

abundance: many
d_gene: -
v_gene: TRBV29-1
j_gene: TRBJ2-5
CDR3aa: CSVEGHASLQTQYF
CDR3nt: TGCAGCGTTGAAGGCCACGCTAGTTTGCAGACCCAGTACTTC

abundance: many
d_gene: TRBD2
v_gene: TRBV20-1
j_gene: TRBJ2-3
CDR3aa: CSARDGGRLAGGRDTQYF
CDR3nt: TGCAGTGCTAGAGATGGAGGAAGACTAGCGGGGGGGCGGGATACGCAGTATTTT

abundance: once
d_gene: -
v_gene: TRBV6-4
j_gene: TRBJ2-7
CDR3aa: CHTGAIGRPTYEQYF
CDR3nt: TGTCACACTGGGGCTATTGGGAGGCCTACCTACGAGCAGTACTTC

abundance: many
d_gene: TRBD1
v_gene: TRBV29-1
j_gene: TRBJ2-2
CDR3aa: CSVFIGQGWAGELFF
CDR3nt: TGCAGCGTTTTCATCGGACAGGGGTGGGCCGGGGAGCTGTTTTTT

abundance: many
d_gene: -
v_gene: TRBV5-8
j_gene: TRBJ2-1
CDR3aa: CASSLETRGVDEQFF
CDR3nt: TGTGCCAGCAGCTTAGAGACTAGGGGGGTAGATGAGCAGTTCTTC

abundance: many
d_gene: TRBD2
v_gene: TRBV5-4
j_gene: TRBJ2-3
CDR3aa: CASSLVGLAGDTQYF
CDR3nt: TGTGCCAGCAGCTTGGTGGGACTAGCGGGAGATACGCAGTATTTT

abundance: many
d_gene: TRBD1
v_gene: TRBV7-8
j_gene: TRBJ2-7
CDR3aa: CASSPGTVFHEQYF
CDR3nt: TGTGCCAGCAGCCCCGGGACAGTTTTCCACGAGCAGTACTTC

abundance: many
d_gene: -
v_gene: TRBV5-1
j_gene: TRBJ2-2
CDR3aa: CASSLASNPGELFF
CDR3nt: TGCGCCAGCAGCTTGGCGTCTAACCCCGGGGAGCTGTTTTTT

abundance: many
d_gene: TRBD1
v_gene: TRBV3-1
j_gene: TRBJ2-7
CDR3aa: CASSLTGGQDEQYF
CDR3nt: TGTGCCAGCAGCCTGACAGGGGGTCAGGACGAGCAGTACTTC

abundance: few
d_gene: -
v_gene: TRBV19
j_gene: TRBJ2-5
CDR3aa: CASSIRGVETQYF
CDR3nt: TGTGCCAGTAGTATCAGGGGTGTGGAGACCCAGTACTTC

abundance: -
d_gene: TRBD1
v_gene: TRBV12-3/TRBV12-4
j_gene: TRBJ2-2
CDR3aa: CASSYWDRDTGELFF
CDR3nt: TGTGCCAGCAGTTACTGGGACAGGGACACCGGGGAGTTGTTTTTT

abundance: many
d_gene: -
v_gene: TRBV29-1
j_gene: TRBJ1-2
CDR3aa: CSVESRGPRRGLGYTF
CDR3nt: TGCAGCGTTGAATCTCGGGGGCCCAGACGGGGCCTGGGCTACACCTTC

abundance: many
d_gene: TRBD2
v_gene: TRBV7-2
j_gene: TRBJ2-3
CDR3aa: CASSLVAAGYTDTQYF
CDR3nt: TGTGCCAGCAGCTTAGTGGCAGCGGGGTACACAGATACGCAGTATTTT

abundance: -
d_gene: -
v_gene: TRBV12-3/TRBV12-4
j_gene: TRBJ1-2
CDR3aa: CASSSGGRAGYTF
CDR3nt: TGTGCCAGCAGTTCCGGTGGGCGGGCTGGCTACACCTTC

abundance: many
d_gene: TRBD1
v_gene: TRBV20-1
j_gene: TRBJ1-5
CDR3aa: CSARTGTNQPQHF
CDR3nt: TGCAGTGCTCGGACAGGCACAAATCAGCCCCAGCATTTT

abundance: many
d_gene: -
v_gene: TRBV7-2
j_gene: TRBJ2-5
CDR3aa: CASSLRPYQETQYF
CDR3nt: TGTGCCAGCAGCCTCAGACCGTACCAAGAGACCCAGTACTTC

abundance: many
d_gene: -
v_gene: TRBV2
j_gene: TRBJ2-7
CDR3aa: CASSEIRVSYEQYF
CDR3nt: TGTGCCAGCAGTGAAATAAGGGTCTCCTACGAGCAGTACTTC

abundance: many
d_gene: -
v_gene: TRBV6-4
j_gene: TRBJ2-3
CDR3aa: CASSDSNSVGTDTQYF
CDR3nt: TGTGCCAGCAGTGACTCGAATTCAGTAGGCACAGATACGCAGTATTTT

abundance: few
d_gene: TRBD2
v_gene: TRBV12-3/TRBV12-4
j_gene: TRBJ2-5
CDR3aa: CASSLTGLAGYPADF
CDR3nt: TGTGCCAGCAGTTTAACTGGACTAGCGGGCTATCCGGCCGACTTC

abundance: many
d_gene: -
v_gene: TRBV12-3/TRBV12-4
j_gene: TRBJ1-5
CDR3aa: CASRERDNQPQHF
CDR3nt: TGTGCCAGCAGGGAACGGGACAATCAGCCCCAGCATTTT

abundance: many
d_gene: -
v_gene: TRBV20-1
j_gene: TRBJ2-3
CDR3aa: CSARVVGTDTQYF
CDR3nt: TGCAGTGCTAGAGTGGTGGGCACAGATACGCAGTATTTT

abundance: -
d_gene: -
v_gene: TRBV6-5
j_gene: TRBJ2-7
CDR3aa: CASSYGNFQYF
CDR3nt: TGTGCCAGTAGTTACGGGAATTTCCAGTACTTC

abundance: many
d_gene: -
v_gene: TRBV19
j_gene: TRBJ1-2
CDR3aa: CASSPTTANYGYTF
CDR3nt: TGTGCCAGTAGTCCTACGACGGCTAACTATGGCTACACCTTC

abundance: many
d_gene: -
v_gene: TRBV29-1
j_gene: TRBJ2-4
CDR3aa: CSVRFRENIQYF
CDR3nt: TGCAGCGTTCGCTTTAGGGAAAACATTCAGTACTTC

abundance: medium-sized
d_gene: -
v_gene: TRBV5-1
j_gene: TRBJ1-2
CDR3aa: CASSLQGSGYTF
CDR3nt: TGCGCCAGCAGCTTACAGGGTTCCGGCTACACCTTC

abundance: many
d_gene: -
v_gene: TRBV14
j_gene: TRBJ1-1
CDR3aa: CASSLGRANTEAFF
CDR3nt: TGTGCCAGCAGCCTGGGTCGGGCCAACACTGAAGCTTTCTTT

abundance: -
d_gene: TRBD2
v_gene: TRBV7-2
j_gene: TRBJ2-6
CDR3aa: CASSLVLAVGPGGANVLTF
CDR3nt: TGTGCCAGCAGCTTAGTACTAGCGGTGGGGCCGGGGGGGGCCAACGTCCTGACTTTC

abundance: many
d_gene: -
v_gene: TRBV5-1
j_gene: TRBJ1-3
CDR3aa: CASSPARSGDTIYF
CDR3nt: TGCGCCAGCAGCCCTGCCAGGTCGGGGGACACCATATATTTT

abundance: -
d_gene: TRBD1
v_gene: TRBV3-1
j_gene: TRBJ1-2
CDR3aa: CASSQDLAQGYGYTF
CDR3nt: TGTGCCAGCAGCCAAGATCTTGCACAGGGGTATGGCTACACCTTC

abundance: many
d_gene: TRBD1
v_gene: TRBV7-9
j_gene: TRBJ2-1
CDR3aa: CASSLGQGDEQFF
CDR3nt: TGTGCCAGCAGCTTAGGGCAGGGGGATGAGCAGTTCTTC

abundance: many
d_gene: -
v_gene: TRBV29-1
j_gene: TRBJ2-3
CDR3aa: CSVGRTTHTDTQYF
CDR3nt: TGCAGCGTTGGAAGGACGACCCACACAGATACGCAGTATTTT

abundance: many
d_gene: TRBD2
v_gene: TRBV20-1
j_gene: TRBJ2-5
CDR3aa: CSATRDLGGGETQYF
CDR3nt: TGCAGTGCTACGCGAGATTTGGGGGGGGGAGAGACCCAGTACTTC

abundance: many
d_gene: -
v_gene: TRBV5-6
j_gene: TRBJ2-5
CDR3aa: CASRFWGEETQYF
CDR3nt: TGTGCCAGCAGGTTCTGGGGGGAAGAGACCCAGTACTTC

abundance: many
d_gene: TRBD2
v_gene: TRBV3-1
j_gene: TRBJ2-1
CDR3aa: CASSQAEGRLAYNEQFF
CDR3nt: TGTGCCAGCAGCCAGGCCGAGGGGAGACTAGCGTACAATGAGCAGTTCTTC

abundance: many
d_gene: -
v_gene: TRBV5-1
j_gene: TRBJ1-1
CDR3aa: CASRPRGAAGDNTEAFF
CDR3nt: TGCGCCAGCAGGCCTCGGGGGGCGGCTGGAGATAACACTGAAGCTTTCTTT

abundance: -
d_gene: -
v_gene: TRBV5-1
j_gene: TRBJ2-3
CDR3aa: CASSFYICSAPRPPPRTYTQYF
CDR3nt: -

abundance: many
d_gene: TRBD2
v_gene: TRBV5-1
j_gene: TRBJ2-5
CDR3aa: CASSLQPGLGGETQYF
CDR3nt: TGCGCCAGCAGCTTGCAACCGGGACTAGGAGGGGAGACCCAGTACTTC